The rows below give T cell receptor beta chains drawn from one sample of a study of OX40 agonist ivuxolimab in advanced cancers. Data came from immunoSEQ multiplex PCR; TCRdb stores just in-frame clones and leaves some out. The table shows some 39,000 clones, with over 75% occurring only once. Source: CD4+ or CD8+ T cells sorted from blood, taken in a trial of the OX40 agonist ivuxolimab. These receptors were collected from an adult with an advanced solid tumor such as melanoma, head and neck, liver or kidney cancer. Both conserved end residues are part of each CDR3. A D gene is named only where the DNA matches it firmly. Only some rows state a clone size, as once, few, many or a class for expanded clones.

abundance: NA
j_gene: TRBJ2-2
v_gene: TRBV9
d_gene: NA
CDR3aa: CASSPGLTTGELFF
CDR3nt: TGTGCCAGCAGCCCCGGACTGACGACCGGGGAGCTGTTTTTT

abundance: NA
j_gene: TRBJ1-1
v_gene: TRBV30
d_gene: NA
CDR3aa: CAWSRDTMNTEAFF
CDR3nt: TGTGCCTGGAGTCGGGACACTATGAACACTGAAGCTTTCTTT

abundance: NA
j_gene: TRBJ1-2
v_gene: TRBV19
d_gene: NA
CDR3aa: CATTDLPNYGYTF
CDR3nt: TGTGCCACCACGGACTTACCTAACTATGGCTACACCTTC

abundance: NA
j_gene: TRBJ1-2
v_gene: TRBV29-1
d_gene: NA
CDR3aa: CSVGDLNYGYTF
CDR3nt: TGCAGCGTTGGGGACCTTAACTATGGCTACACCTTC

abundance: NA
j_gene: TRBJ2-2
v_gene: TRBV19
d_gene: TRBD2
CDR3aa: CASSKGRLTSGRSTGELFF
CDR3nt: TGTGCCAGTAGTAAGGGACGGTTGACTAGCGGGAGATCAACCGGGGAGCTGTTTTTT

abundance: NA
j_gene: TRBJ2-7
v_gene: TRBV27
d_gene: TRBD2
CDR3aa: CASSRAGGVYEQYF
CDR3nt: TGTGCCAGCAGTAGAGCGGGAGGGGTGTACGAGCAGTACTTC

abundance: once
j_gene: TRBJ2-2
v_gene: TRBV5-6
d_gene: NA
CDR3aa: CASSLGDRTGELFF
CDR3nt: TGTGCCAGCAGCTTGGGCGACAGAACCGGGGAGCTGTTTTTT

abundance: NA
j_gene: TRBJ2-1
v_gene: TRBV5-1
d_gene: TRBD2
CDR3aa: CASSFLGLGYNEQFF
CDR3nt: TGCGCCAGCAGCTTTCTGGGACTAGGTTACAATGAGCAGTTCTTC

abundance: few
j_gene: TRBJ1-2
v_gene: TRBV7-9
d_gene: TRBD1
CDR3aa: CASSLGGQAANYGYTF
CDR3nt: TGTGCCAGCAGCTTAGGTGGACAGGCCGCTAACTATGGCTACACCTTC

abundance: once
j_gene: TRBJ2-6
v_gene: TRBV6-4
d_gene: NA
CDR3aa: CASSEGHGANVLTF
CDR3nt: TGTGCCAGCAGTGAGGGTCACGGGGCCAACGTCCTGACTTTC

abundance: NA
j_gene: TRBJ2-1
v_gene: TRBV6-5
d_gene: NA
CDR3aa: CASSYRSRNEQFF
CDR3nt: TGTGCCAGCAGTTACAGAAGTAGGAATGAGCAGTTCTTC

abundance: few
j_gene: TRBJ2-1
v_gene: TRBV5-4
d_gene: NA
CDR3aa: CASSRREEGLKEQFF
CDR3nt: TGTGCCAGCAGCCGCAGGGAGGAGGGTCTGAAGGAGCAGTTCTTC

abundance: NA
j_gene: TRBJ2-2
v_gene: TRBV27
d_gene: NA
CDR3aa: CASSLFRTGELFF
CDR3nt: TGTGCCAGCAGTTTATTTCGTACCGGGGAGCTGTTTTTT

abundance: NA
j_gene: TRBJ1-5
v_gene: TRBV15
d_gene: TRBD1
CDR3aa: CATSNRQGDGPQHF
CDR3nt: TGTGCCACCAGCAACCGACAGGGCGACGGGCCCCAGCATTTT

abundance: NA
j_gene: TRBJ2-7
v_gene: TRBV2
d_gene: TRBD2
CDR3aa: CASILAGAYEQYF
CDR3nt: TGTGCCAGCATACTAGCGGGAGCCTACGAGCAGTACTTC

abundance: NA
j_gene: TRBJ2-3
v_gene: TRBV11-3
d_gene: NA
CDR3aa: CASSLVLAESTDTQYF
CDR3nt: TGTGCCAGCAGCTTAGTACTAGCCGAATCCACAGATACGCAGTATTTT

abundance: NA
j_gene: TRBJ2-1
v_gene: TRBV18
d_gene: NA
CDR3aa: CASSPLAGLYNEQFF
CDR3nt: TGTGCCAGCTCACCATTGGCGGGATTGTACAATGAGCAGTTCTTC

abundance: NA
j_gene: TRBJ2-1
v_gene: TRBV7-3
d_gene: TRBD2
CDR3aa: CASSSRGGRSSYNEQFF
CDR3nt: TGTGCCAGCAGCTCCCGGGGCGGGAGGAGTTCCTACAATGAGCAGTTCTTC

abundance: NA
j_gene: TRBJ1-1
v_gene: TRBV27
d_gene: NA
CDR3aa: CASSSMERNTEAFF
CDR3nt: TGTGCCAGCAGTTCCATGGAGAGGAACACTGAAGCTTTCTTT

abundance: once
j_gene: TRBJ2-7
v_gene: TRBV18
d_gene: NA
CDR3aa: CASSPGSPLTYEQYF
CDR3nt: TGTGCCAGCTCACCGGGAAGCCCCCTGACCTACGAGCAGTACTTC

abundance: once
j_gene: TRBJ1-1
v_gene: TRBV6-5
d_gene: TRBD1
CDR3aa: CASSYPTGGVTEAFF
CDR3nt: TGTGCCAGCAGTTACCCGACAGGGGGTGTCACTGAAGCTTTCTTT

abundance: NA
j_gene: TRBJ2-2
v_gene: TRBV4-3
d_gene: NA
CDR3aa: CASSQVTAENTGELFF
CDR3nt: TGCGCCAGCAGCCAAGTAACTGCGGAAAACACCGGGGAGCTGTTTTTT

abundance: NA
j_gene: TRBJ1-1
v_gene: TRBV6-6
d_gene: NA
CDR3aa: CASKKQGNTEAFF
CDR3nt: TGTGCCAGCAAAAAACAGGGGAACACTGAAGCTTTCTTT

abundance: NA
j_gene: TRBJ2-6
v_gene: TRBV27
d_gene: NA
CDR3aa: CASSFRGQGPGAGANVLTF
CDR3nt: TGTGCCAGCAGTTTTCGGGGGCAGGGTCCAGGGGCTGGGGCCAACGTCCTGACTTTC

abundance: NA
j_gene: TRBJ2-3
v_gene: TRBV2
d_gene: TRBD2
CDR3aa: CASTLAGDTQYF
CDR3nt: TGTGCCAGCACACTAGCGGGAGATACGCAGTATTTT

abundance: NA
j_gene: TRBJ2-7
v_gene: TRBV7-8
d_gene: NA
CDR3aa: CASSFTSGIYEQYF
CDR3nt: TGTGCCAGCAGCTTTACTTCAGGGATCTACGAGCAGTACTTC

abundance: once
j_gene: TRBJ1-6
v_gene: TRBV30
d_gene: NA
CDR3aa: CAWSVRGGRNSPLHF
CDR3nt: TGTGCCTGGAGTGTTAGGGGAGGGAGGAATTCACCCCTCCACTTT

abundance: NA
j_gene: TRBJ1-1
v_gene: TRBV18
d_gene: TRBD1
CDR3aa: CASSPGQGTEAFF
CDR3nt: TGTGCCAGCTCACCGGGACAGGGGACTGAAGCTTTCTTT

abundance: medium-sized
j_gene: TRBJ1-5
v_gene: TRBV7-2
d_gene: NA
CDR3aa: CASSLESFGPQHF
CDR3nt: TGTGCCAGCAGCTTAGAATCCTTTGGGCCCCAGCATTTT

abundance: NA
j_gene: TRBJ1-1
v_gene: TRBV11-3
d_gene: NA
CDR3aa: CASSLVQGQTEAFF
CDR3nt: TGTGCCAGCAGCTTAGTACAGGGCCAGACTGAAGCTTTCTTT

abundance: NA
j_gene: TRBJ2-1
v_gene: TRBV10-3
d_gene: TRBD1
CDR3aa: CAISEQGSEQFF
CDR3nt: TGTGCCATCAGTGAACAGGGGAGTGAGCAGTTCTTC

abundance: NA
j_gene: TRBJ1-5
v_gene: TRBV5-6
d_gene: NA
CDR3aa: CASGRGNQPQHF
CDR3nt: TGTGCCAGCGGGAGGGGCAATCAGCCCCAGCATTTT

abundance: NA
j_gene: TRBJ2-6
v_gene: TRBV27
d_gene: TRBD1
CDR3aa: CASSSPNSGGASSGANVLTF
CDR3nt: TGTGCCAGCAGTTCACCTAATTCAGGGGGCGCGAGCTCTGGGGCCAACGTCCTGACTTTC

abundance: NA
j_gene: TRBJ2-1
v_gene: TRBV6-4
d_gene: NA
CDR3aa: CASSREFDNEQFF
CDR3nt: TGTGCCAGCAGTCGAGAATTCGACAATGAGCAGTTCTTC

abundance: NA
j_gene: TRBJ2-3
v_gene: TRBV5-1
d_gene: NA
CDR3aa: CASSLAGSSTDTQYF
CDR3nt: TGCGCCAGCAGCTTGGCGGGTTCCAGCACAGATACGCAGTATTTT

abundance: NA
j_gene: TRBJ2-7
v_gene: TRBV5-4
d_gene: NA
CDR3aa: CASSSNGYEQYF
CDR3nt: TGTGCCAGCAGCTCAAACGGTTACGAGCAGTACTTC

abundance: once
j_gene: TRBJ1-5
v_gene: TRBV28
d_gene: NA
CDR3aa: CASSFNGDFSNQPQHF
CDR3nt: TGTGCCAGCAGTTTCAACGGGGACTTTAGCAATCAGCCCCAGCATTTT

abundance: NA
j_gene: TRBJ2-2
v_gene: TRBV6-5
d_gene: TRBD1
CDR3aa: CASAGQAVTGELFF
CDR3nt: TGTGCCAGCGCAGGACAGGCGGTTACCGGGGAGCTGTTTTTT

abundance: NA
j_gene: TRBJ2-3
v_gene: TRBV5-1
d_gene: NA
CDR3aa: CASSRGGSTDTQYF
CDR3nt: TGCGCCAGCAGCCGCGGGGGCAGCACAGATACGCAGTATTTT

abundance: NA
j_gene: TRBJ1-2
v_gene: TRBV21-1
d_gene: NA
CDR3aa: CASTKGGEYYGYTF
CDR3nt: TGTGCCAGCACCAAGGGGGGGGAATACTATGGCTACACCTTC

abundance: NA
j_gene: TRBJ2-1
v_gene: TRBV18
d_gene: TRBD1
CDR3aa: CASSPPGQGKSNEQFF
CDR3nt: TGTGCCAGCTCACCACCCGGACAGGGGAAGAGCAATGAGCAGTTCTTC

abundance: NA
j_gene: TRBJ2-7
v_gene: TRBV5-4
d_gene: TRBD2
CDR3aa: CASSPSGDSYEQYF
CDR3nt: TGTGCCAGCAGTCCAAGCGGGGACTCCTACGAGCAGTACTTC

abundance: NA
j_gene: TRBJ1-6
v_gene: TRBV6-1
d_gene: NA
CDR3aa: CASSVGEMNSPLHF
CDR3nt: TGTGCCAGCAGTGTCGGGGAGATGAATTCACCCCTCCACTTT

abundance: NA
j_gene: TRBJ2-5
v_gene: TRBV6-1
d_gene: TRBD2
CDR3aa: CASSETIAGGGETQYF
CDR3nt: TGTGCCAGCAGTGAAACCATAGCGGGAGGAGGGGAGACCCAGTACTTC

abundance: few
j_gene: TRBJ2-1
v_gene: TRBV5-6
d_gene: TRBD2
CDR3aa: CASSLPGGRRNEQFF
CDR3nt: TGTGCCAGCAGCTTGCCGGGCGGGAGAAGGAATGAGCAGTTCTTC

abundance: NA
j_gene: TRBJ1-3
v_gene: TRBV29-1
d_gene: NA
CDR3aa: CSGEGFGNTIYF
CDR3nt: TGCAGCGGGGAAGGGTTTGGAAACACCATATATTTT

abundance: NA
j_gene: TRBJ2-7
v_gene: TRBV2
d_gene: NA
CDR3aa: CASSGMGPSYEQYF
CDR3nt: TGTGCCAGCAGTGGTATGGGACCCTCTTACGAGCAGTACTTC

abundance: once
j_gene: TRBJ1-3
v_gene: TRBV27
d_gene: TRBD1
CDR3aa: CASSSGGAEDGNTIYF
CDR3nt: TGTGCCAGCAGTTCAGGGGGCGCGGAGGATGGAAACACCATATATTTT

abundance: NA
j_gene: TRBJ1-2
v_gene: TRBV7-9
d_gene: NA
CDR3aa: CASSFWPDYGYTF
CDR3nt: TGTGCCAGCAGCTTCTGGCCCGATTATGGCTACACCTTC

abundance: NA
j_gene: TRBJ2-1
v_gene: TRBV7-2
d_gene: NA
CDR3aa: CASSSPGAGSVDSYNEQFF
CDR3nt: TGTGCCAGCAGCTCCCCAGGGGCAGGGTCGGTGGATTCCTACAATGAGCAGTTCTTC

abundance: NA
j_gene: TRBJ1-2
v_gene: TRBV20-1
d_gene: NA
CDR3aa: CRISGPGGYTF
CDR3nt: TGCAGAATCTCAGGGCCTGGGGGCTACACCTTC